This T cell receptor (beta chain) stems from a study of memory CD4+ T cells and cytomegalovirus serostatus. Background on the study: Donors were healthy Belgian adults, several CMV seropositive and 20 to 30 seronegative. Whole-study findings and limits: Of 150 to 200 reported CMV TCRbeta sequences, around 63 were found in memory CD4+ repertoires.

V gave up 5 bases and J gave up 5 bases; unmatched junction bases: 12. Germline V lookup: CDR1 SGHAT, CDR2 FQNNGV. This CDR3 is built from 16 residues. Concerning this clone: Its antigen remains unidentified.

The sort gate was single viable CD3+CD4+CD8-CD45RO+ cells for memory CD4+ T cells. Clones were sequenced by immunoSEQ multiplex PCR, and TCRdb holds only the in-frame ones, with some missing. The sample includes 45,000 to 70,000 clones, about four fifths of them seen just once. This sequence was found in an adult in good health and CMV-seronegative. Some clones in this sample may be carry-over from other donors' samples. The sample consisted of memory CD4+ T cells from blood. The gene calls are TRBV11-2 and TRBJ1-5, with 7 bases that match TRBD1. The CDR3 loop is CASSPRQGSVDQPQHF. The CDR3 DNA reads TGTGCCAGCAGCCCAAGACAGGGATCCGTGGATCAGCCCCAGCATTTT.